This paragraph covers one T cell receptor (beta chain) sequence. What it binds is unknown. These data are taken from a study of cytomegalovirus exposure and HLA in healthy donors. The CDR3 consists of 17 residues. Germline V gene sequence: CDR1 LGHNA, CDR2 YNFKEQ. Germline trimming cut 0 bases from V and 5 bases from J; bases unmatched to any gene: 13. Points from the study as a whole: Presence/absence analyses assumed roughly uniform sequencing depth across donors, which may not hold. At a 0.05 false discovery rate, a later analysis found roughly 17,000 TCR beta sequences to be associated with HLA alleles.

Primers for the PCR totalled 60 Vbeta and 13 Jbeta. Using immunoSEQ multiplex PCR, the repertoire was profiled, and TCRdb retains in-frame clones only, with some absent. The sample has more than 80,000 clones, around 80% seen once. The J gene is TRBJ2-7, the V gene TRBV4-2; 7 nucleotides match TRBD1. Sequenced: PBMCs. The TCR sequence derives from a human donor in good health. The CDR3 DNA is TGTGCCAGCAGCCAAGAAGGATGGCAGGGGGAGTCCCACGAGCAGTACTTC. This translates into CASSQEGWQGESHEQYF.